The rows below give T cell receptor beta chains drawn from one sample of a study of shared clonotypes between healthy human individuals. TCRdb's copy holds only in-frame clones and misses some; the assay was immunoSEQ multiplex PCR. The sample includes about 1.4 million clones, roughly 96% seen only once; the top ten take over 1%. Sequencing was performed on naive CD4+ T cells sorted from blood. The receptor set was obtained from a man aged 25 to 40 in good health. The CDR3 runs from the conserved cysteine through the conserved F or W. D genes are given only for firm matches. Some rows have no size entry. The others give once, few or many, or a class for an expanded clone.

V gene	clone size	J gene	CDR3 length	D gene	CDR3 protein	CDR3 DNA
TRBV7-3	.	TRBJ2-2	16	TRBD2	CASSLMAGGNTGELFF	TGTGCCAGCAGCTTAATGGCGGGAGGGAACACCGGGGAGCTGTTTTTT
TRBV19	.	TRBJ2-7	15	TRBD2	CASSILSGGPYEQYF	TGTGCCAGTAGTATTCTTTCGGGAGGGCCCTACGAGCAGTACTTC
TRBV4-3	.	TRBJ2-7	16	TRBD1	CASSQETGPTSYEQYF	TGCGCCAGCAGCCAAGAGACAGGGCCTACTTCCTACGAGCAGTACTTC
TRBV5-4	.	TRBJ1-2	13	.	CASSSEGNKGYTF	TGTGCCAGCAGCAGCGAGGGCAATAAGGGCTACACCTTC
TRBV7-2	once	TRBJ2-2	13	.	CASSFRFTGELFF	TGTGCCAGCAGCTTCAGGTTTACCGGGGAGCTGTTTTTT
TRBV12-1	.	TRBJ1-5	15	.	CASSFDYQENQPQHF	TGTGCCAGCAGCTTTGACTACCAGGAAAATCAGCCCCAGCATTTT
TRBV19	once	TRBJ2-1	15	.	CASSPRVFSYNEQFF	TGTGCCAGTAGTCCGCGGGTGTTCTCCTACAATGAGCAGTTCTTC
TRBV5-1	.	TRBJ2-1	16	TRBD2	CASSPWGREAYNEQFF	TGCGCCAGCAGCCCTTGGGGGCGGGAGGCCTACAATGAGCAGTTCTTC
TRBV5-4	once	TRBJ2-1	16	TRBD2	CASSQRTSGSTHEQFF	TGTGCCAGCAGTCAGAGAACTAGCGGGAGTACACATGAGCAGTTCTTC
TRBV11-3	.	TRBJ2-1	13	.	CASSLDSGNEQFF	TGTGCCAGCAGCTTAGATTCCGGAAATGAGCAGTTCTTC
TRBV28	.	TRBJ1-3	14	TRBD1	CASSPRTGRNTIYF	TGTGCCAGCAGTCCACGGACAGGGCGGAACACCATATATTTT
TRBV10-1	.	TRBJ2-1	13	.	CASRRDSYNEQFF	TGCGCCAGCAGACGGGACTCCTACAATGAGCAGTTCTTC
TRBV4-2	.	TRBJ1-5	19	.	CASSQDLGAGSLSNQPQHF	TGTGCCAGCAGCCAAGATCTTGGTGCAGGCTCCTTGAGCAATCAGCCCCAGCATTTT
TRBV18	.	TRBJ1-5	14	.	CASSRSAGDQPQHF	TGTGCCAGCTCACGATCGGCAGGGGATCAGCCCCAGCATTTT
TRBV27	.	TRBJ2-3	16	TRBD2	CASSLPSGRAIGTQYF	TGTGCCAGCAGTTTACCTAGCGGGAGGGCCATAGGTACGCAGTATTTT
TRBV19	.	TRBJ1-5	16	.	CASQPFGQPSNQPQHF	TGTGCCAGCCAACCATTCGGACAGCCTAGCAATCAGCCCCAGCATTTT